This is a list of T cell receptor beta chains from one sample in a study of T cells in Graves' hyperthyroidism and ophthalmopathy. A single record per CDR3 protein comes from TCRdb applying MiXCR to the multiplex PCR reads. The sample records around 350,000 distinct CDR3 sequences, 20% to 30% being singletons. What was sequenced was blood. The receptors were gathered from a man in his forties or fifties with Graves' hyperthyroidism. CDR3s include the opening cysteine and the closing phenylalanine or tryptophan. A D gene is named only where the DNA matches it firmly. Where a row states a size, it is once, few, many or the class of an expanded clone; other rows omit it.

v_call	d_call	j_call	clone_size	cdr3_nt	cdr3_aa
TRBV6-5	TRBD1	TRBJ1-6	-	TGTGCCAGCAGTTACTCGACAGGGTCGAGCTCCTATAATTCACCCCTCCACTTT	CASSYSTGSSSYNSPLHF
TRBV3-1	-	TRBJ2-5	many	TGTGCCAGCAGTCAGCTACCGGGAAGGCAAGAGACCCAGTACTTC	CASSQLPGRQETQYF
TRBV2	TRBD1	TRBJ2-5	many	TGTGCCAGCAGTGCGGACAGGGGGCGGCAAGAGACCCAGTACTTC	CASSADRGRQETQYF
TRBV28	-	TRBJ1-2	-	TGTGCCAGCAGTTTCCCCAGGGTGCACTATGGCTACACCTTC	CASSFPRVHYGYTF
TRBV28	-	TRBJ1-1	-	TGTGCCAGCAGTCCCCGCCATGGAAATCCTGAAGCTTTCTTT	CASSPRHGNPEAFF
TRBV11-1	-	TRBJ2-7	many	TGTGCCAGCAGCTTAGTTCCTACGAATTCCTACGAGCAGTACTTC	CASSLVPTNSYEQYF
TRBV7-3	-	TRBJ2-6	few	TGTGCCAGCAGCTTAGGGCCTGGGGCCAACGTCCTGACTTTC	CASSLGPGANVLTF
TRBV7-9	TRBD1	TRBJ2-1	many	TGTGCCAGCGAGAGAATGGCAGGGGGAAACAATGAGCAGTTCTTC	CASERMAGGNNEQFF
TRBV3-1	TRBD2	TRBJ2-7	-	TGTGCCAGCAGCCCCCCAGGGAAGCGGGGATACGAGCAGTACTTC	CASSPPGKRGYEQYF
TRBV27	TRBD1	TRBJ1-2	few	TGTGCCAGCAGTTCCGGGACAGGGGGCTATGGCTACACCTTC	CASSSGTGGYGYTF
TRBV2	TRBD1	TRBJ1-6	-	TGTGCCACCAGACAGGGAAATAATTCACCCCTCCACTTT	CATRQGNNSPLHF
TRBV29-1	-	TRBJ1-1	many	TGCAGCGTTGAGGGGGGCGCGAGCACTGAAGCTTTCTTT	CSVEGGASTEAFF
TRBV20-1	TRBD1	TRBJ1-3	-	TGTAGTGCTAGAGCGGACAGGGGGGAAGGAAACACCATATATTTT	CSARADRGEGNTIYF
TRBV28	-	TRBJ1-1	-	TGTGCCAGTAGTGACCGACAGTTCAACACTGAAGCTTTCTTT	CASSDRQFNTEAFF
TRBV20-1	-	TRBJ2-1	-	TGCAGTGCTAGGGGGCGTACAGTGTCCAATGAGCAGTTCTTC	CSARGRTVSNEQFF
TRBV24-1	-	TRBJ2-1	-	TGTGCCACCAGTGAAGGATGGGAGCAGTTCTTC	CATSEGWEQFF
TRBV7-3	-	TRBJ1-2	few	TGTGCCAGCAGCCCCACAGGGTCTGGGGGTGGCTACACCTTC	CASSPTGSGGGYTF
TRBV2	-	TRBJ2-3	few	TGTGCCAGCAGTGAATTTGTAGGCACTGTGGGGGGCGGGAGCGCAGATACGCAGTATTTT	CASSEFVGTVGGGSADTQYF
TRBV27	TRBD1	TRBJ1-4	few	TGTGCCAGCAGAGAAAGGGGACAGGGAAATGAAAAACTGTTTTTT	CASRERGQGNEKLFF
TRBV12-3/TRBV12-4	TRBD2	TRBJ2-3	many	TGTGCCAGCTCAAGGGAGCGGGATGTAGATACGCAGTATTTT	CASSRERDVDTQYF
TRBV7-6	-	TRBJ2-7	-	TGTGCCAGCAGCCTAAACCGGGTATCCTACGAGCAGTACTTC	CASSLNRVSYEQYF
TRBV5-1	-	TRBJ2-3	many	TGCGCCAGCAGCTTGGGGGACCCCACAGATACGCAGTATTTT	CASSLGDPTDTQYF
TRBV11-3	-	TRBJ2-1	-	TGTGCCAGCAGCTTAGAGATTGAGCAGTTCTTC	CASSLEIEQFF
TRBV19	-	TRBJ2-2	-	TGTGCCAGTACCCCGGCGGTAGGGTCGACCGGGGAGCTGTTTTTT	CASTPAVGSTGELFF
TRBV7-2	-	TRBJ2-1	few	TGTGCCAGCAGCTTAGTGGCGGCACTTTCCTACAATGAGCAGTTCTTC	CASSLVAALSYNEQFF
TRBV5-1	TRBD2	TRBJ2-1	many	TGCGCCAGCAGCTTGGTTAGCGGGAGGGCCGCCGGCAATGAGCAGTTCTTC	CASSLVSGRAAGNEQFF
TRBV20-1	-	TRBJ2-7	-	TGCAGTGCTAGAGATCTCCGCCGTAACATAGTTGGCGACTACGAGCAGTACTTC	CSARDLRRNIVGDYEQYF
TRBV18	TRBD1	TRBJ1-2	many	TGTGCCAGCTCACCGGGAGACAGGGCCTATGGCTACACCTTC	CASSPGDRAYGYTF
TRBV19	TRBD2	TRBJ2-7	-	TGTGCCAGTAGTACCTCGACTAGCGAGTGGACCTCCTACGAGCAGTACTTC	CASSTSTSEWTSYEQYF
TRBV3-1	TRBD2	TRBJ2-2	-	TGTGCCAGCAGCCAACTGGGACTAGCGGGAGGGCCAACCGGGGAGCTGTTTTTT	CASSQLGLAGGPTGELFF
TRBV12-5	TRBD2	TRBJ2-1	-	TGTGCTAGTGGTGAGGGACTAGCGGGCCTCGAGCAGTTCTTC	CASGEGLAGLEQFF
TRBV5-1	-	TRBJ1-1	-	TGCGCCAGCAGCTTGGATGGGCAGGGTCGGACCACTGAAGCTTTCTTT	CASSLDGQGRTTEAFF
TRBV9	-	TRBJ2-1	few	TGTGCCAGCAGTAAGACGGGGTATGCGCGGAATGAGCAGTTCTTC	CASSKTGYARNEQFF
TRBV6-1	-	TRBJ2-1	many	TGTGCCAGCACCCTGGGTAGCTCCTACAATGAGCAGTTCTTC	CASTLGSSYNEQFF
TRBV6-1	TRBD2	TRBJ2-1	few	TGTGCCAGCAGCCGGTTGGGGAGCGGGAGGGGAAATGAGCAGTTCTTC	CASSRLGSGRGNEQFF
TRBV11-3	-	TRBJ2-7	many	TGTGCCAGCAGCTTCTCAGGGACCGAGCAGTACTTC	CASSFSGTEQYF
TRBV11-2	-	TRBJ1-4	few	TGTGCCAGCAGCCTGGGGCAGCTCGGCGAAAAACTGTTTTTT	CASSLGQLGEKLFF
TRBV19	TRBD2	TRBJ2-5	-	TGTGCCAGTAGTATAACGGGACTAGCGGGAGAGGCGGGAGAGACCCAGTACTTC	CASSITGLAGEAGETQYF
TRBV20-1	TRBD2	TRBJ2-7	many	TGCAGTGCTACAACACCCACTAGCGGGAGTCGGGAGCAGTACTTC	CSATTPTSGSREQYF
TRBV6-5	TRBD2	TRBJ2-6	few	TGTGCCAGCAGTTACTCGACTAGCGGGCTCTCTGGGGCCAACGTCCTGACTTTC	CASSYSTSGLSGANVLTF
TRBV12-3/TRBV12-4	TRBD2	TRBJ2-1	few	TGTGCCAGCAGCCCCGGACTAGCGCAGGGGAATGAGCAGTTCTTC	CASSPGLAQGNEQFF
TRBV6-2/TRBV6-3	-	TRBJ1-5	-	TGTGCCAGCACCCGGGGCCCAGATCAGCCCCAGCATTTT	CASTRGPDQPQHF
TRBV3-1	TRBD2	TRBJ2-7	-	TGTGCCAGCAGCCAGGGGCGCGGGGGCGAGCAGTACTTC	CASSQGRGGEQYF
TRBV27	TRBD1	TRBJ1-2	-	TGTGCCAGCAGTCACCGGGACAGGGGGCCCTATGGCTACACCTTC	CASSHRDRGPYGYTF
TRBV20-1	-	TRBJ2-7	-	TGCAGTGCTACCAGGGGCACCTACGAGCAGTACTTC	CSATRGTYEQYF
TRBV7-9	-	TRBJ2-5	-	TGTGCCAGCAGGGCAAACCAGGGTATCCAAGAGACCCAGTACTTC	CASRANQGIQETQYF